These 20 T cell receptor beta chains were sequenced from one sample in a study of blood T cell repertoires in COVID-19 (dated by TCRdb to the early 2020s). To prepare the library, the immunoSEQ multiplex PCR assay was applied. TCRdb obtained this table from immuneACCESS and retained in-frame rearrangements with V and J assigned. These tables miss some clones; where compared with another copy, unresolved V genes account for less than half of the shortfall, and the remainder is unexplained. This sample has 120,000 or so clones in its table, and around nine tenths of those were observed once. Of the sample, 3.3% is held by the ten largest clones. Material: peripheral blood. These receptor sequences come from a woman in her forties or fifties with acute or convalescent COVID-19.

The chain links TRBV29-1 to TRBJ2-1, with TRBD2 matching 8 bases. The V segment lost 6 bases and the J segment 6 bases; nucleotides outside the gene matches: 10. Germline-derived CDR1 and CDR2 are SQVTM and ANQGSEA. The CDR3 spans 14 residues. The chain's CDR3 is CSVRDYREGNEQFF. CDR3 DNA sequence: TGCAGCGTACGGGACTACCGGGAGGGCAATGAGCAGTTCTTC.

This chain connects TRBV7-7 to TRBJ2-3, with TRBD2 matching over 8 bases. Germline V gene lookup returns CDR1 SSHAT and CDR2 FNYEAQ (reference sequence). Trimming cost V 7 bases and J 0 bases; bases outside gene matches: 6. This CDR3 comprises 15 residues. This CDR3 is CASNPLAASTDTQYF. In DNA, the CDR3 is TGTGCCAGCAATCCACTAGCGGCTAGCACAGATACGCAGTATTTT.

The chain couples TRBV19 to TRBJ1-5; D is unresolved. This CDR3 has 15 amino acids. Germline CDR1 reads LNHDA; CDR2 reads SQIVND (reference sequence). V shed 6 bases and J shed 0 bases, with 12 bases lying between them. CDR3 DNA: TGTGCCAGTAGAACAGAAAGCGGTAGCAATCAGCCCCAGCATTTT. Protein product: CASRTESGSNQPQHF.

The gene calls are TRBV5-1 and TRBJ2-1; no definite D call. Trimming stripped 0 bases from V and 3 bases from J, with 4 bases between. CDR1 and CDR2 (germline): SGHRS, YFSETQ. CDR3 length: 13 residues. This CDR3 is CASSLDSYNEQFF. DNA of the CDR3: TGCGCCAGCAGCTTGGACAGCTACAATGAGCAGTTCTTC. Based on the CDR3 plus reference TRBV5-1 and TRBJ2-1, the full variable domain is KAGVTQTPRYLIKTRGQQVTLSCSPISGHRSVSWYQQTPGQGLQFLFEYFSETQRNKGNFPGRFSGRQFSNSRSEMNVSTLELGDSALYLCASSLDSYNEQFFGPGTRLTVL.

The chain has TRBV5-1 and TRBJ1-5; tentative D call: TRBD1 (6 bases). The V and J ends lost 5 bases and 4 bases respectively, with 10 bases between them. The germline V gene has CDR1 SGHRS and CDR2 YFSETQ. The CDR3 has 13 amino acids. CDR3 residues: CASSSGDNQPQHF. The CDR3 coding sequence is TGCGCCAGCAGTTCAGGGGATAATCAGCCCCAGCATTTT.

This chain connects TRBV7-9 to TRBJ1-5, with unresolved D. V dropped 1 base and J dropped 3 bases, with 7 bases sitting between them. Germline CDR1 reads SEHNR; CDR2 reads FQNEAQ (reference sequence). CDR3 length: 14 residues. The CDR3, as DNA: TGTGCCAGCAGCTTAGAACAGTCCAATCAGCCCCAGCATTTT. Translating it yields CASSLEQSNQPQHF.

This clone was counted a single time. This chain links TRBV29-1 with TRBJ1-1, with 9 bases identical to TRBD1. The CDR3 is made up of 15 amino acids. Germline V gives CDR1 SQVTM, CDR2 ANQGSEA. Trimming took 7 bases from V and 4 from J; bases not matched to a gene: 13. Written as DNA, the CDR3 is TGCAGCGGCCAACTGGACAGGGGTTTGTCCACTGAAGCTTTCTTT. Protein product: CSGQLDRGLSTEAFF.

In the case of this clone: Relative to the germline gene, one junction end is altered; a read error may explain this. The chain couples TRBV6-6 to TRBJ2-3; D is possibly TRBD1 (6 bases). Germline CDR1 is MNHNY and CDR2 is SVGAGI (reference sequence). CDR3 size: 14 residues. The CDR3 is CAGSGGKGADTQYF. In nucleotides, the CDR3 is TGTGCCGGCAGCGGTGGGAAGGGGGCAGATACGCAGTATTTT.

The chain recombines TRBV5-8 with TRBJ1-2, with unresolved D. This CDR3 has 14 residues. Trimming removed 4 bases at V and 5 bases at J, with 15 bases between. Germline CDR1 reads SGHTS; CDR2 reads YDEGEE. CDR3 DNA: TGTGCCAGCAGCCGAACCGGGAACACTTATGGCTACACCTTC. Its translation: CASSRTGNTYGYTF.

The rearrangement links TRBV5-1 to TRBJ2-7; tentative D call: TRBD1 (5 bases). CDR1 is SGHRS and CDR2 is YFSETQ in the germline V gene. The V gene lost 4 bases and the J gene lost 5 bases, with 16 bases spanning the gap. This CDR3 spans 14 amino acids. Here the CDR3 DNA reads TGCGCCAGCAGCCTCGGACACCTCCAGGACGAGCAGTACTTC. Translation gives CASSLGHLQDEQYF.

This chain joins TRBV7-2 and TRBJ2-1; TRBD1 aligns across 7 bases. The CDR3 extends over 16 amino acids. The V gene end was trimmed by 1 base and the J gene end by 10 bases; junction bases not matched to a gene: 13. Germline lookup yields CDR1 SGHTA and CDR2 FQGNSA. The CDR3 DNA sequence: TGTGCCAGCAGCTTAGGATGGTTGGCAGGGGGTGAGGAGCAGTTCTTC. Translation gives CASSLGWLAGGEEQFF.

This clone appeared once. The J gene is TRBJ1-5, the V gene TRBV5-1; no definite D call. The CDR3 length is 15 residues. The germline gives CDR1 SGHRS, CDR2 YFSETQ. The ends were cut back, 0 bases at V and 7 bases at J, with 14 bases in the middle. The CDR3 protein is CASSLDLSDSQPQHF. The DNA of the CDR3 is TGCGCCAGCAGCTTGGACCTCTCCGATAGCCAGCCCCAGCATTTT.

This clone is a singleton in its sample. The chain recombines TRBV21-1 with TRBJ2-5; TRBD2 is taken as the D call from the table, unchecked against the DNA. TRBV21-1 is termed a pseudogene. The CDR3 runs 14 residues. The CDR3 DNA sequence: TGTGCCAGCAGCAAAGTTGCGCGGCAAGAGACCCAGTACTTC. Its translation is CASSKVARQETQYF.

This sequence joins TRBV6-2 or TRBV6-3 and TRBJ1-1; D unclear. CDR1 MNHEY and CDR2 SVGEGT come from the germline V gene. The CDR3 sequence is 12 residues long. The V and J ends lost 6 bases and 4 bases respectively, with 9 bases between them. In nucleotides, the CDR3 is TGTGCCAGCAGCCGAGGTAGCACTGAAGCTTTCTTT. It specifies CASSRGSTEAFF.

The rearrangement links TRBV5-8 to TRBJ1-4, with a weak D call TRBD1 (5 bases). Per germline, CDR1 SGHTS and CDR2 YDEGEE. The CDR3 runs 14 residues. V was trimmed by 2 bases and J by 10 bases, leaving 15 bases between them. The CDR3 region has the DNA TGTGCCAGCAGCTTTAGGGGTGCCCTAGGAAAACTGTTTTTT. Amino acid sequence: CASSFRGALGKLFF. The whole variable domain, filled in from reference TRBV5-8 and TRBJ1-4, reads EAGVTQSPTHLIKTRGQQATLRCSPISGHTSVYWYQQALGLGLQFLLWYDEGEERNRGNFPPRFSGRQFPNYSSELNVNALELEDSALYLCASSFRGALGKLFFGSGTQLSVL.

The V call is TRBV11-2, the J call TRBJ2-5, with D tentatively TRBD1 (6 bases). The CDR3 consists of 15 residues. V lost 1 base and J 1 base, leaving 10 bases between the germline ends. The germline gives CDR1 SGHAT, CDR2 FQNNGV. This chain's CDR3 is CASSLAAGAQETQYF. In DNA form, the CDR3 reads TGTGCCAGCAGCTTAGCTGCAGGGGCCCAAGAGACCCAGTACTTC.

This clone was observed a single time. The chain combines TRBV27 with TRBJ2-3; 10 bases agree with TRBD2. The V gene's germline CDR1 is MNHEY and CDR2 SMNVEV (reference sequence). The CDR3 has 16 amino acids. The trim removed 5 bases at V and 1 base at J, leaving 6 bases unmatched. As DNA, the CDR3 is TGTGCCAGCAGTCCGTATCTAGCGGGAGGCACAGATACGCAGTATTTT. Translation: CASSPYLAGGTDTQYF.

V usage is TRBV28 and J usage is TRBJ2-2, with TRBD2 matching 11 bases. Germline CDR1 MDHEN, CDR2 SYDVKM. The length of the CDR3 is 20 residues. V was pared by 5 bases and J by 2 bases, with 16 bases of the junction left unmatched. In nucleotides, the CDR3 is TGTGCCAGCAGTCCCATAGGGGCTAGCGGGAGGTCCTTTAACACCGGGGAGCTGTTTTTT. It yields the protein CASSPIGASGRSFNTGELFF.

The V call is TRBV29-1, the J call TRBJ2-5; D is possibly TRBD2 (5 bases). Germline V gene data show CDR1 as SQVTM and CDR2 as ANQGSEA. There are 11 residues in the CDR3. V dropped 5 bases and J dropped 6 bases, with 10 bases sitting between them. For the CDR3, the DNA is TGCAGCGTTCGGGATACAAAGACCCAGTACTTC. Encoded protein: CSVRDTKTQYF.

CDR3 nucleotide sequence: TGTGCCAGCAGCTTAGAGCACAGGGGCCCCTACAATGAGCAGTTCTTC. This translates into CASSLEHRGPYNEQFF. V gene TRBV11-2 combines with J gene TRBJ2-1; 7 nucleotides match TRBD1. The CDR3 spans 16 residues. Germline CDR1 SGHAT, CDR2 FQNNGV. The ends lost 0 bases at V and 2 bases at J; junction bases unmatched: 4.